Below are 15 T cell receptor beta chains sequenced from a single sample in a study of blood T cell repertoires in COVID-19. The assay was immunoSEQ multiplex PCR, and TCRdb's table has in-frame clones only and misses some. Here the sample spans approximately 150,000 clones, around 83% being singletons. Sequencing was performed on peripheral blood. Receptor source: a woman aged 45-65 years in a cohort sampled during active or convalescent COVID-19.

The chain employs TRBV30 and TRBJ1-5, with 7 bases fitting TRBD1. J was trimmed by 3 bases and V by 4 bases; bases with no gene match: 3. Germline V gene sequence: CDR1 GTSNPN, CDR2 SVGIG (reference sequence). CDR3 size: 13 residues. The CDR3 is CAWKGQPNQPQHF. The CDR3 DNA follows: TGTGCCTGGAAGGGACAGCCCAATCAGCCCCAGCATTTT.

The CDR3 region has the DNA TGTGCCAGCAGCAAAGAAATGGCCGGGACAGGGTATATTCAGCCCCAGCATTTT. Its translation is CASSKEMAGTGYIQPQHF. The V gene is TRBV21-1, the J gene TRBJ1-5; the table's D call, TRBD1, was not checked against the DNA. TRBV21-1 is recorded as a pseudogene. The CDR3 totals 18 residues.

The chain couples TRBV15 to TRBJ1-1; D is uncertain. The germline CDR1 and CDR2 sequences are LNHNV and YYDKDF (reference sequence). V shed 1 base and J shed 8 bases, with 11 bases lying between them. This CDR3 has 13 amino acids. The DNA for the CDR3 is TGTGCCACCAGCAGAGTTCGAGGGTTGGAAGCTTTCTTT. This gives the protein CATSRVRGLEAFF.

V is TRBV28 and J is TRBJ1-1; D is unresolved. Germline CDR1 reads MDHEN; CDR2 reads SYDVKM. CDR3 length: 12 residues. Trimming pared 4 bases from V and 4 bases from J, leaving 7 bases between. The CDR3 nucleotides are TGTGCCAGCAGTTCCCCGTCCACTGAAGCTTTCTTT. It codes for CASSSPSTEAFF.

The chain has TRBV5-4 and TRBJ2-5; maybe TRBD1 (6 bases). Trimming stripped 3 bases from V and 5 bases from J, with 11 bases between. The CDR3 loop spans 13 amino acids. Germline loops: CDR1 SGHNT, CDR2 YYREEE (reference sequence). This CDR3 reads CASSSQGRETQYF. DNA of the CDR3: TGTGCCAGCAGCTCACAGGGTAGGGAGACCCAGTACTTC. The full variable domain, its missing parts supplied by reference TRBV5-4 and TRBJ2-5, is ETGVTQSPTHLIKTRGQQVTLRCSSQSGHNTVSWYQQALGQGPQFIFQYYREEENGRGNFPPRFSGLQFPNYSSELNVNALELDDSALYLCASSSQGRETQYFGPGTRLLVL.

The chain combines TRBV10-1 with TRBJ2-3, with 12 bases identical to TRBD2. Trimming took 8 bases from V and 2 from J; bases not matched to a gene: 8. CDR3 length: 16 amino acids. Germline lookup yields CDR1 WNHNN and CDR2 SYGVQD (reference sequence). CDR3 in amino acids: CASAASGGADTDTQYF. The DNA for the CDR3 is TGCGCCAGCGCGGCTAGCGGGGGGGCGGACACAGATACGCAGTATTTT.

The rearrangement uses TRBV11-2 and TRBJ1-4, with D tentatively TRBD1 (6 bases). In germline, CDR1 is SGHAT, CDR2 FQNNGV. The V gene lost 6 bases and the J gene lost 7 bases, with 18 bases spanning the gap. This CDR3 is built from 15 residues. The CDR3 loop reads CASSWGGGGSEKLFF. CDR3 in DNA: TGTGCCAGCAGTTGGGGGGGCGGCGGAAGTGAAAAACTGTTTTTT.

This clone occurred a few times. The chain employs TRBV18 and TRBJ2-7; 10 bases map to TRBD2. Germline lookup yields CDR1 KGHSH and CDR2 LQKENI. V gave up 3 bases and J gave up 3 bases; unmatched junction bases: 5. There are 15 residues in the CDR3. The CDR3 region has the DNA TGTGCCAGCTCACCCTGGACTAGCGGAGTCTACGAGCAGTACTTC. Protein sequence: CASSPWTSGVYEQYF.

This clone came up many times. This chain connects TRBV29-1 to TRBJ2-7; the D is unclear. The CDR3 loop spans 12 amino acids. V was shortened by 3 bases and J by 3 bases, with 9 bases between the two germline ends. Germline V gene lookup returns CDR1 SQVTM and CDR2 ANQGSEA. The CDR3 DNA reads as TGCAGCGTTGAGCTCGACAACTACGAGCAGTACTTC. As protein: CSVELDNYEQYF.

The chain has TRBV3-1 (or the pseudogene TRBV3-2) and TRBJ1-4; D unclear. The CDR3 sequence is 14 residues long. V dropped 2 bases and J dropped 8 bases, with 12 bases sitting between them. The germline gives CDR1 LGHDT, CDR2 YNNKEL (reference sequence). Here the CDR3 DNA reads TGTGCCAGCAGCCAATTACGGAGCAGAGAAAAACTGTTTTTT. It encodes CASSQLRSREKLFF.

V and J are TRBV13 and TRBJ1-2; 8 bases map to TRBD1. The V and J ends lost 1 base and 7 bases, in that order; junction bases with no gene match: 11. The CDR3 runs 16 residues. The germline CDR1 and CDR2 sequences are PRHDT and FYEKMQ (reference sequence). The CDR3 is CASSLDGTGLTSGYTF. The CDR3 DNA is TGTGCCAGCAGCTTAGACGGGACAGGACTCACCAGTGGCTACACCTTC.

This clone is a singleton in its sample. The DNA for the CDR3 is TGTGCCAGCAGTTGGAGGACAGGGTGGACAGATACGCAGTATTTT. Translated: CASSWRTGWTDTQYF. This chain links TRBV6-2 or TRBV6-3 with TRBJ2-3; 8 bases align to TRBD1. In germline, CDR1 is MNHEY, CDR2 SVGEGT. This CDR3 has 15 residues. J lost 3 bases, V lost 4 bases, and 6 bases had no gene match.

This clone was counted once. The genes are TRBV6-6 and TRBJ1-2; 7 bases map to TRBD1. Per the germline V gene, CDR1 is MNHNY and CDR2 is SVGAGI (reference sequence). CDR3 length: 15 amino acids. After removal of 3 bases from V and 0 bases from J, the junction contained 4 bases not matched to a gene. The CDR3 loop reads CASSYGTAPNYGYTF. CDR3 coding DNA: TGTGCCAGCAGTTATGGGACAGCTCCTAACTATGGCTACACCTTC.

In DNA, the CDR3 is TGTGCCAGCAGTTTCCGGGGGAGCTATGGCTACACCTTC. This translates into CASSFRGSYGYTF. The chain combines TRBV28 with TRBJ1-2; TRBD1 might be the D (5 bases). This CDR3 is 13 amino acids long. V lost 3 bases, J lost 4 bases, and 9 bases lay in between. Germline loops: CDR1 MDHEN, CDR2 SYDVKM.

Here the CDR3 DNA reads TGTGCCATCAGTGAGTCGGACAGGTCCGAGCAGTACTTC. Protein: CAISESDRSEQYF. This rearrangement joins TRBV10-3 to TRBJ2-7; 7 bases line up with TRBD1. Germline V gene sequence: CDR1 ENHRY, CDR2 SYGVKD. This CDR3 contains 13 residues. V dropped 0 bases and J dropped 6; count of bases not matched to a gene: 2.